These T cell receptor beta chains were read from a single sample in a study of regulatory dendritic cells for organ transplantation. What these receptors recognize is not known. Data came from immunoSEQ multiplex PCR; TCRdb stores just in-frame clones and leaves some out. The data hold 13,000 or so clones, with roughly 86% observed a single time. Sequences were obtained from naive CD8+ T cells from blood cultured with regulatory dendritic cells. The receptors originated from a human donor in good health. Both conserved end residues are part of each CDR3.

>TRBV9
CASSVEGGRYNEQFF
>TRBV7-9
CASRPTTGERTEAFF
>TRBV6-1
CAGSSGRLLREQYF
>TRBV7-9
CASSFGTGSNDKLFF
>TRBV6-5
CASSYSGSPGELFF
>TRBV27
CASSLGTGGADTQYF
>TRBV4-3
CASSQELGAGGLNEQFF
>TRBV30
CAWSVFWHRTGTREEGLAKNIQYF
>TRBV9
CASSVAGKSVLQFF
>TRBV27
CASTKGRVADTQYF
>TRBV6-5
CATAEAWNTGELFF
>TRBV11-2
CASSFGPANYEQYF
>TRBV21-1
CASSLSRYEQYF
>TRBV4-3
CASSQDRVDGYTF
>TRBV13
CASSPQNTEAFF
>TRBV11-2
CASSRTSGGAYNEQFF
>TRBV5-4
CASSYSTGELFF
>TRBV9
CASSVQTGRDGYTF
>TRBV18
CASSPPVPLDRLVPYEQYF
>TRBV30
CAWSVTGYIPEAFF
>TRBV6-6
CASGGAFDEKLFF
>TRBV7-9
CASSSPRVNYEQYF
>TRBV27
CASIWGQGALGELFF
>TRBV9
CASGPGAGALYNEQFF
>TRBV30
CAWSVDWGTANTEAFF
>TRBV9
CASSDGGDLGNTIYF
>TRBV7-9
CASSLGSQEYGYTF
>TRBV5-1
CASSLRDSTDTQYF
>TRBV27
CASSLDRAGELFF
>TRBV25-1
CASSEDFGADQLDEKLFF
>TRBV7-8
CASSLIGQTYEQYF
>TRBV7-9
CASSQWKGGPFF
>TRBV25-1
CASSEGRVGYGYTF
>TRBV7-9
CASSLAQYEQYF
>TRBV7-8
CASRSGQGSTEAFF
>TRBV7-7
CASSLARSSRGPAPRETQYF
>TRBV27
CASSLAGPYEQYF
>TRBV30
CAWSVLGNNEQFF
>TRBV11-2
CASSLDGSLDTQYF
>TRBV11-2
CASSLSGSAETQYF
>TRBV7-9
CASSGRTGDYGNTIYF
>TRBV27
CASSFGAALYEQYF
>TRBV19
CASSIGTGVYEQYF